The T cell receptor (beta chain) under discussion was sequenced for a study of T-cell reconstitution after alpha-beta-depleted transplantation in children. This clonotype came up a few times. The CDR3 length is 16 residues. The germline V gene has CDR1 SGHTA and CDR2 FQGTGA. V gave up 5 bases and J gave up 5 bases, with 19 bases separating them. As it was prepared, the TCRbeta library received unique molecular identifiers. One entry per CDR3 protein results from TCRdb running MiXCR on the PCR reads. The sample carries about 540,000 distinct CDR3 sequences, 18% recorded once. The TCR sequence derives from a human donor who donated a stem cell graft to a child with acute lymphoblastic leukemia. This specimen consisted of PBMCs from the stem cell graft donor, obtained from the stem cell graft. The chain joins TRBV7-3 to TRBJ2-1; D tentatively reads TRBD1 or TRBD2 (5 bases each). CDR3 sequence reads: CASSPKPGRDDNEQFF. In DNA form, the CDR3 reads TGTGCCAGCAGCCCCAAGCCGGGAAGGGACGACAATGAGCAGTTCTTC.